Detailed here is one TCR beta chain. Trimming removed 2 bases from V and 11 bases from J, with 16 bases in between. This CDR3 region has 15 residues. Germline CDR1 is MNHNS and CDR2 is SASEGT. In the authors' methods: Amplification of reference gene primers was used by the study to estimate nucleated cell counts. Data came from immunoSEQ multiplex PCR; TCRdb stores just in-frame clones and leaves some out. V, J and clone size were drawn from that table, and D and trimming were deduced from the DNA. The sample lists 85,000 to 130,000 clones, 60% to 80% occurring once. These data come from a study of blood T cell repertoires in COVID-19.

V usage is TRBV6-1 and J usage is TRBJ2-6; D is perhaps TRBD2 (6 bases). Sequencing input: peripheral blood. The clonotype comes from a human donor with acute or convalescent COVID-19. The donor label of this sample is uncertain. The CDR3 loop is CASSERGTFSDVLTF. For the CDR3, the DNA is TGTGCCAGCAGTGAACGGGGGACGTTTTCAGACGTCCTGACTTTC.